This T cell receptor beta chain derives from a study of T cells in women clearing cervical HPV infection. CDR1 is WSHSY and CDR2 is SAAADI in the germline V gene. V trimming: 8 bases; J trimming: 5 bases; junction bases outside the gene matches: 22. This CDR3 is 18 amino acids long. Produced via immunoSEQ multiplex PCR; TCRdb's table is partial and in-frame only. The table counts tens of thousands of clones; under 8.5% lies in the top ten. Regarding this clone: Read sequence stops 3 residues before the CDR3 end, and the germline J gene provides the missing end.

This receptor was taken from a woman aged 18 to 75 with a cervical HPV16 infection that either progressed to CIN3+ or cleared (not recorded which). The chain is built from TRBV10-2 and TRBJ2-7, with TRBD1 matching 9 bases. Sequencing was performed on blood buffy coat. Partial CDR3 DNA: TGCGCCAGCCCCCCCTACTTACTTCAACAGGGGGCGAGCCACGAG. The encoded protein is CASPPYLLQQGASHE. Given in full, the CDR3 is CASPPYLLQQGASHEQYF.